This TCR beta chain was captured by sequencing in a study of molecular identifiers for immune sequencing clone quantification. Study observations and caveats: Highly expanded clone sizes could end up underestimated if a barcode were shared by identical TCR molecules.

Bulk TCR library preparation followed previously described methods with listed TCR primers. MiXCR was run by TCRdb on the PCR reads, yielding one entry per CDR3 protein. This sample has about 86,000 distinct CDR3 sequences, with approximately 23% found just once. CD8+CD4-CCR7+CD45RA+ sorting gave the naive CD8 T cells. A few counts support this clonotype. Its antigen is undetermined. The sample was naive CD8+ T cells from blood, with Jurkat cell RNA spiked in. The sample's subset: FACS-sorted CD8+CD4-CCR7+CD45RA+ naive T cells. This receptor was obtained from a human donor in good health. Some libraries in this study had Jurkat cell RNA spiked in.

In nucleotides, the CDR3 is TGTGCCAGCAGCTTAGGAGCCAGTTACACAGATACGCAGTATTTT. Its translation is CASSLGASYTDTQYF. The chain carries TRBV7-2 and TRBJ2-3; D is unresolved. Germline CDR1 reads SGHTA; CDR2 reads FQGNSA. The CDR3 covers 15 residues. V was trimmed by 1 base and J by 2 bases, leaving 10 bases between them. Combining the CDR3 with reference TRBV7-2 and TRBJ2-3 gives the whole variable domain GAGVSQSPSNKVTEKGKDVELRCDPISGHTALYWYRQSLGQGLEFLIYFQGNSAPDKSGLPSDRFSAERTGGSVSTLTIQRTQQEDSAVYLCASSLGASYTDTQYFGPGTRLTVL.